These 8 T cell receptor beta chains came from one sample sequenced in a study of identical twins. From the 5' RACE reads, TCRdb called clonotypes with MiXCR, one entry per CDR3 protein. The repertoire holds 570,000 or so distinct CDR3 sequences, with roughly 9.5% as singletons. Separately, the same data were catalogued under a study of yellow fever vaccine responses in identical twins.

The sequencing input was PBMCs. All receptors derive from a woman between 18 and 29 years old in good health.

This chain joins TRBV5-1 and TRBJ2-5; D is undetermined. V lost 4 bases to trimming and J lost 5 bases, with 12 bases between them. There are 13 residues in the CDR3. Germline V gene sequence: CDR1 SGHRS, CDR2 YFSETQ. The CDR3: CASSTGPWETQYF. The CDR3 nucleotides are TGCGCCAGCAGCACCGGTCCTTGGGAGACCCAGTACTTC.

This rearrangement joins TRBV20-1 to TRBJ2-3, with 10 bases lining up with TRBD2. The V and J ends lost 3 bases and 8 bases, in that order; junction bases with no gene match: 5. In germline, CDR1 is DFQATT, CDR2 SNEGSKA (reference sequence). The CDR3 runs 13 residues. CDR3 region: CSARLAGASTQYF. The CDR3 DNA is TGCAGTGCTAGGCTAGCGGGGGCCAGTACGCAGTATTTT.

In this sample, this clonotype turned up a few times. DNA for the CDR3: TGCGCCAGCAGCCCAGGGCAGGGGCCAGACTACGAGCAGTACTTC. This translates into CASSPGQGPDYEQYF. This chain joins TRBV4-3 and TRBJ2-7, with D maybe TRBD1 (6 bases). Germline V gene lookup returns CDR1 LGHNA and CDR2 YSLEER. Trimming removed 4 bases from V and 3 bases from J, with 16 bases in between. The CDR3 is 15 residues long.

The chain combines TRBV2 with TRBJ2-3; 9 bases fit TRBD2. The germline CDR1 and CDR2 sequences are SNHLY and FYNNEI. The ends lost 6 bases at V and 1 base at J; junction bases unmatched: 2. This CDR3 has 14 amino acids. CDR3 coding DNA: TGTGCCAGCAGAAAGCGGGGGGGCACAGATACGCAGTATTTT. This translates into CASRKRGGTDTQYF.

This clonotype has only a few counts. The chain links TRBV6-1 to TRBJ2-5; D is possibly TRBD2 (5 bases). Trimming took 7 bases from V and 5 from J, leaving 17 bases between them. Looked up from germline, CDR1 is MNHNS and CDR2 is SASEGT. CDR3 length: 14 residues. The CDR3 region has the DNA TGTGCCAGCAAGGCCCGCCGGGGAATGGAGACCCAGTACTTC. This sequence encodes CASKARRGMETQYF.

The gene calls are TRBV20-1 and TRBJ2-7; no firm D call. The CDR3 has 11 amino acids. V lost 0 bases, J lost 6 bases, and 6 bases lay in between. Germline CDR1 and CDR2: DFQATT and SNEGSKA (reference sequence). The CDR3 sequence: CSARDMSEQYF. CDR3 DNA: TGCAGTGCTAGAGATATGTCCGAGCAGTACTTC.

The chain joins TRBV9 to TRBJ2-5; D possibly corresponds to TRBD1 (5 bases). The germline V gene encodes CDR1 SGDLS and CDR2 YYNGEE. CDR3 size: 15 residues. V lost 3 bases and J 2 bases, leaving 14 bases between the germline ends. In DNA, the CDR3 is TGTGCCAGCAGCGCCTCCTGGGGCGGACAAGAGACCCAGTACTTC. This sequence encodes CASSASWGGQETQYF.

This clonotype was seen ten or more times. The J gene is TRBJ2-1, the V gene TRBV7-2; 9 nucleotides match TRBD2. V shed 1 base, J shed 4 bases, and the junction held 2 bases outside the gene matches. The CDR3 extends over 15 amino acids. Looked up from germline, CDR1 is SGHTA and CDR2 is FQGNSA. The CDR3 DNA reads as TGTGCCAGCAGCTTAGGACTAGCGGAGTACAATGAGCAGTTCTTC. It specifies CASSLGLAEYNEQFF.